This entry features one T cell receptor beta chain sequence. As yet, its antigen is unknown. The sample originates from a study of human T cells and chemical hapten exposure. Overall study context: Alopecia areata, totalis or universalis affected patients, mainly female. Points from the study as a whole: It was expanded TCRs that formed significantly more large CDR3 similarity clusters than controls did.

Time point in this sample: patch test 2, 6 weeks after DPC sensitization. Described treatment: therapeutic diphenylcyclopropenone sensitization with weekly scalp DPC. Each patch-test visit's blood sample preceded patch application. Germline V gives CDR1 SEHNR, CDR2 FQNEAQ (reference sequence). The V and J ends lost 1 base and 7 bases, in that order; junction bases with no gene match: 6. The CDR3 totals 17 residues. From the RACE reads, TCRdb called clonotypes with MiXCR, one entry per CDR3 protein. The table records 85,000 to 100,000 distinct CDR3 sequences, approximately 11% of them present only once.

The chain has TRBV7-9 and TRBJ2-1; 14 positions match TRBD2. The starting material was whole blood, obtained in connection with sensitization to the hapten diphenylcyclopropenone (DPC). The TCR sequence derives from a man between 35 and 55 years old with alopecia areata. Some clones in this sample may be carry-over from other donors' samples. In DNA, the CDR3 is TGTGCCAGCAGCTTAGGAAGACTAGCGGGAGGGCGGAATGAGCAGTTCTTC. It is translated as CASSLGRLAGGRNEQFF.